A selection of T cell receptor beta chains follows, all from one sample in a study of Graves' ophthalmopathy and Graves' hyperthyroidism. TCRdb itself ran the multiplex PCR reads through MiXCR, one entry per CDR3 protein. The data show roughly 400,000 distinct CDR3 sequences, roughly 18% seen once. Sequences were obtained from peripheral blood. The receptor set was obtained from a woman between 18 and 30 years old with Graves' ophthalmopathy. Both conserved end residues are part of each CDR3. The D gene is left open where the match is weak. Rows give clone size only sometimes, using once, few, many, or a class for an expanded clone.

abundance,j_gene,v_gene,d_gene,CDR3aa,CDR3nt
many,TRBJ1-1,TRBV6-1,TRBD1,CASSVTGDATEAFF,TGTGCCAGCAGTGTGACAGGGGACGCCACTGAAGCTTTCTTT
-,TRBJ1-1,TRBV7-2,-,CASSLVVSEAFF,TGTGCCAGCAGCTTAGTCGTGAGTGAAGCTTTCTTT
-,TRBJ1-5,TRBV6-1,-,CASIGGERGISNQPQHF,TGTGCCAGCATAGGGGGTGAAAGGGGAATTAGCAATCAGCCCCAGCATTTT
few,TRBJ2-7,TRBV7-2,TRBD1,CASSPADRSYEQYF,TGTGCCAGCAGCCCTGCGGACAGGTCCTACGAGCAGTACTTC
many,TRBJ2-2,TRBV6-2/TRBV6-3,-,CASSYRATTNTGELFF,TGTGCCAGCAGTTATAGGGCAACTACCAACACCGGGGAGCTGTTTTTT
few,TRBJ1-2,TRBV6-5,-,CASSYGGRDYGYTF,TGTGCCAGCAGTTACGGAGGGCGAGACTATGGCTACACCTTC
many,TRBJ1-5,TRBV20-1,-,CSAEDTTLNQPQHF,TGCAGTGCTGAGGACACGACCCTGAATCAGCCCCAGCATTTT
many,TRBJ2-5,TRBV6-2/TRBV6-3,-,CASRPPGPRETQYF,TGTGCCAGCAGACCCCCGGGACCTAGGGAGACCCAGTACTTC
-,TRBJ2-7,TRBV19,-,CASRDPGNGSYEQYF,TGTGCCAGTAGAGATCCAGGGAATGGGTCCTACGAGCAGTACTTC
-,TRBJ2-7,TRBV28,TRBD2,CASSFLAGEGPYEQYF,TGTGCCAGCAGTTTTCTAGCGGGAGAGGGCCCCTACGAGCAGTACTTC
many,TRBJ2-6,TRBV6-2/TRBV6-3,-,CASIDQFSGANVLTF,TGTGCCAGCATTGACCAGTTCTCTGGGGCCAACGTCCTGACTTTC
many,TRBJ2-3,TRBV27,-,CASSASSTDTQYF,TGTGCCAGCAGTGCGTCTAGCACAGATACGCAGTATTTT
-,TRBJ2-5,TRBV20-1,TRBD2,CSARDVAGLQETQYF,TGCAGTGCTAGAGATGTAGCGGGGCTGCAAGAGACCCAGTACTTC
-,TRBJ1-2,TRBV30,-,CACYRDGYTF,TGTGCCTGCTACAGGGATGGCTACACCTTC
many,TRBJ1-5,TRBV19,-,CASSTTGMPNQPQHF,TGTGCCAGTAGTACTACAGGGATGCCTAATCAGCCCCAGCATTTT
many,TRBJ2-7,TRBV6-5,-,CASGRARSYEQYF,TGTGCCAGCGGCAGGGCGCGTTCCTACGAGCAGTACTTC
many,TRBJ2-7,TRBV28,TRBD1,CASSSSGTGYYEQYF,TGTGCCAGCAGTTCCTCCGGGACAGGGTACTACGAGCAGTACTTC
once,TRBJ1-1,TRBV6-2/TRBV6-3,-,CATSRTVNTEAFF,TGTGCCACTTCGAGGACCGTTAACACTGAAGCTTTCTTT
many,TRBJ1-1,TRBV19,TRBD1,CASSPGQGVGTKTEAFF,TGTGCCAGTAGTCCGGGACAGGGGGTTGGCACCAAAACTGAAGCTTTCTTT
many,TRBJ1-3,TRBV2,-,CASSLDSHSGNTIYF,TGTGCCAGCAGTTTAGACAGCCACTCTGGAAACACCATATATTTT
-,TRBJ2-7,TRBV6-1,TRBD1,CASIGTEGSYEQYF,TGTGCCAGCATTGGGACAGAGGGGTCCTACGAGCAGTACTTC
-,TRBJ2-5,TRBV20-1,-,CSAIFRGETQYF,TGCAGTGCTATCTTCCGAGGAGAGACCCAGTACTTC
many,TRBJ2-6,TRBV6-2/TRBV6-3,-,CASSYGIQGHSGANVLTF,TGTGCCAGCAGTTACGGTATCCAGGGCCACTCTGGGGCCAACGTCCTGACTTTC
many,TRBJ2-7,TRBV28,-,CAIQGYSYEQYF,TGTGCCATCCAGGGTTACTCCTACGAGCAGTACTTC
few,TRBJ1-1,TRBV3-1,-,CASSQDRIGANTEAFF,TGTGCCAGCAGCCAAGATCGTATAGGGGCGAACACTGAAGCTTTCTTT
many,TRBJ1-5,TRBV6-1,TRBD1,CASRGDRGWNQPQHF,TGTGCCAGCAGGGGGGACAGGGGTTGGAATCAGCCCCAGCATTTT
-,TRBJ2-7,TRBV5-1,-,CASSLGQGWSYEQYF,TGCGCCAGCAGCTTGGGGCAGGGTTGGTCCTACGAGCAGTACTTC
-,TRBJ1-5,TRBV16,-,CASSQGPAGNQPQHF,TGTGCCAGCAGCCAGGGACCTGCGGGCAATCAGCCCCAGCACTTT
many,TRBJ2-7,TRBV20-1,-,CSASLPPQYEQYF,TGCAGTGCTAGCCTACCGCCTCAATACGAGCAGTACTTC
many,TRBJ2-7,TRBV20-1,-,CSAAEGERVMDYEQYF,TGCAGTGCTGCCGAAGGAGAAAGGGTTATGGACTACGAGCAGTACTTC
many,TRBJ1-1,TRBV5-1,-,CASSLDRYRTEAFF,TGCGCCAGCAGCTTGGACAGGTATAGGACTGAAGCTTTCTTT
many,TRBJ2-5,TRBV18,-,CASSLQVVGQETQYF,TGTGCCAGCTCACTCCAGGTAGTCGGCCAAGAGACCCAGTACTTC
many,TRBJ2-7,TRBV20-1,TRBD2,CSASHPGGAGQYEQYF,TGCAGTGCTAGTCACCCAGGCGGAGCGGGGCAATACGAGCAGTACTTC
-,TRBJ1-2,TRBV6-5,-,CASSYSASTYGYTF,TGTGCCAGCAGTTACTCTGCGTCCACCTATGGCTACACCTTC
-,TRBJ2-5,TRBV13,TRBD2,CASSRGTSGRETQYF,TGTGCCAGCAGCCGAGGGACTAGCGGGAGAGAGACCCAGTACTTC
many,TRBJ1-5,TRBV3-1,TRBD1,CASSPGGSQPQHF,TGTGCCAGCAGCCCAGGGGGCTCTCAGCCCCAGCATTTT
many,TRBJ1-5,TRBV7-9,-,CASSLTASSEPQHF,TGTGCCAGCAGCTTGACAGCCAGTTCAGAGCCCCAGCATTTT
few,TRBJ1-2,TRBV28,-,CASSLPPNGYTF,TGTGCCAGCAGTTTACCCCCTAATGGCTACACCTTC
many,TRBJ1-5,TRBV30,-,CAWSPEGVSNQPQHF,TGTGCCTGGAGTCCCGAGGGGGTAAGCAATCAGCCCCAGCATTTT
-,TRBJ2-7,TRBV27,TRBD1,CASSDRGPPYSEQYF,TGTGCCAGCAGCGACAGGGGACCCCCATATAGCGAGCAGTACTTC
-,TRBJ1-6,TRBV28,-,CASSIGSPLHF,TGTGCCAGCAGTATAGGGTCACCCCTCCACTTT
many,TRBJ1-1,TRBV6-2/TRBV6-3,-,CASSSDPQGTEAFF,TGTGCCAGCAGCTCCGACCCCCAGGGGACTGAAGCTTTCTTT
many,TRBJ1-5,TRBV6-1,-,CASSRRMGGFNQPQHF,TGTGCCAGCAGCCGCCGGATGGGCGGATTCAATCAGCCCCAGCATTTT
-,TRBJ1-1,TRBV27,-,CASRKQEAHEAFF,TGTGCCAGCAGAAAACAGGAGGCGCATGAAGCTTTCTTT
many,TRBJ1-1,TRBV12-3/TRBV12-4,-,CASRSDSRTEAFF,TGTGCCAGCAGGTCGGACAGTAGGACTGAAGCTTTCTTT
many,TRBJ2-1,TRBV24-1,TRBD2,CATSDRSGGGTYNEQFF,TGTGCCACCAGTGATAGGTCCGGGGGGGGCACCTACAATGAGCAGTTCTTC
-,TRBJ2-3,TRBV6-5,-,CASSYLANTQYF,TGTGCCAGCAGTTACCTCGCAAATACGCAGTATTTT
many,TRBJ1-1,TRBV30,-,CAWSVRGDTEAFF,TGTGCCTGGAGTGTTCGGGGAGACACTGAAGCTTTCTTT
many,TRBJ2-5,TRBV4-3,TRBD1,CASSQDGDRQETQYF,TGCGCCAGCAGCCAAGATGGGGACAGGCAAGAGACCCAGTACTTC
many,TRBJ1-1,TRBV18,-,CASSPLQPNTEAFF,TGTGCCAGCTCACCACTCCAGCCCAACACTGAAGCTTTCTTT
many,TRBJ1-1,TRBV30,-,CAWSGRLNTEAFF,TGTGCCTGGAGTGGTAGGTTGAACACTGAAGCTTTCTTT
many,TRBJ1-3,TRBV20-1,-,CSARDWEGLPDTIYF,TGCAGTGCTAGAGATTGGGAGGGCCTTCCGGACACCATATATTTT
many,TRBJ2-5,TRBV7-2,-,CASSLAFRQETQYF,TGTGCCAGCAGCTTAGCTTTTCGACAAGAGACCCAGTACTTC
many,TRBJ2-7,TRBV5-8,TRBD2,CASSSRLAESYEQYF,TGTGCCAGCAGCTCCCGACTAGCGGAGAGCTACGAGCAGTACTTC
-,TRBJ2-2,TRBV29-1,TRBD2,CSVELAATGELFF,TGCAGCGTTGAACTAGCGGCCACCGGGGAGCTGTTTTTT
-,TRBJ1-3,TRBV12-3/TRBV12-4,-,CASSPQGRGVLSGNTIYF,TGTGCCAGCAGTCCCCAAGGCAGGGGCGTCCTCTCTGGAAACACCATATATTTT
many,TRBJ2-7,TRBV27,-,CASSLSTPHEQYF,TGTGCCAGCAGTTTATCGACCCCGCACGAGCAGTACTTC
-,TRBJ2-7,TRBV6-5,-,CASSYISPGRYEQYF,TGTGCCAGCAGTTACATCTCCCCAGGGAGGTACGAGCAGTACTTC
-,TRBJ2-5,TRBV7-2,-,CASSAGTLETQYF,TGTGCCAGCAGCGCCGGGACTCTAGAGACCCAGTACTTC
many,TRBJ1-3,TRBV10-3,TRBD1,CAITGTAQGNTIYF,TGTGCCATCACTGGGACAGCCCAGGGGAACACCATATATTTT